One TCR beta chain is described in this entry. Its target is unknown. Clones were read by immunoSEQ multiplex PCR, and TCRdb kept only the in-frame ones, dropping some. The sample has more than 25,000 clones; 81% are singletons. The data derive from a study of STAT5B mutations in CD4+ large granular lymphocyte leukemia. Study-wide findings and caveats: Approximately 25% of private leukemic clonotypes occurred rarely in other patients' non-leukemic repertoires.

Control samples were healthy donors' buffy coats. The origin of this receptor is a human donor in good health. Sequences were obtained from CD4+ T cells from blood buffy coats.

CDR3 loop: CASRGLREQPQHF. CDR3 DNA sequence: TGTGCCAGCAGGGGTTTGAGGGAACAGCCCCAGCATTTT. The gene calls are TRBV28 and TRBJ1-5; D not certain. This CDR3 has 13 amino acids. The germline V and J ends were trimmed by 6 bases and 7 bases, with 13 bases remaining between them. Germline V gene sequence: CDR1 MDHEN, CDR2 SYDVKM.